The 22 T cell receptor beta chains reported below all come from one sample, sequenced in a study of cytotoxic CD8 clonotypes in ibrutinib-treated CLL. Data came from immunoSEQ multiplex PCR; TCRdb stores just in-frame clones and leaves some out. This sample has just under 70,000 clones, with 68% found just once. Sequenced material: PBMCs, taken after 12 months of ibrutinib treatment. The receptors come from a human donor with chronic lymphocytic leukemia.

The rearrangement links TRBV5-1 to TRBJ1-3; the D gene is possibly TRBD1 (6 bases). The V and J ends lost 4 bases and 4 bases respectively, with 18 bases between them. This CDR3 region has 16 residues. From germline, CDR1 is SGHRS and CDR2 YFSETQ. The CDR3 protein is CASSVGTTRSGNTIYF. CDR3 DNA: TGCGCCAGCAGCGTGGGGACAACACGATCCGGAAACACCATATATTTT.

The CDR3 bases are TGTGCCAGCAGTGAGGACGGCCTAGTCTCTGGAAACACCATATATTTT. Amino acids: CASSEDGLVSGNTIYF. The gene calls are TRBV25-1 and TRBJ1-3, with D hard to call. The CDR3 runs 16 residues. The germline V gene encodes CDR1 MGHDK and CDR2 SYGVNS. The V end was cut by 3 bases, the J end by 0 bases, with 12 bases between.

The chain has TRBV7-9 and TRBJ1-3, with 7 bases matching TRBD1. The CDR3 sequence is 16 residues long. Germline V gene data show CDR1 as SEHNR and CDR2 as FQNEAQ (reference sequence). The J segment lost 0 bases and the V segment lost 4 bases, leaving 6 bases of the junction unmatched. The CDR3 DNA reads TGTGCCAGCAGCTACCTGTGGGACAGCTCTGGAAACACCATATATTTT. Protein: CASSYLWDSSGNTIYF.

This chain joins TRBV7-3 and TRBJ2-5; possibly TRBD2 for D (5 bases). Looked up from germline, CDR1 is SGHTA and CDR2 is FQGTGA. Trimming cost V 5 bases and J 2 bases, with 12 bases left between them. The CDR3 covers 14 residues. CDR3 region: CASSLTSNQETQYF. CDR3 sequence (DNA): TGTGCCAGCAGCCTTACTAGTAATCAAGAGACCCAGTACTTC. Filled out from reference TRBV7-3 and TRBJ2-5, the complete variable domain reads GAGVSQTPSNKVTEKGKYVELRCDPISGHTALYWYRQSLGQGPEFLIYFQGTGAADDSGLPNDRFFAVRPEGSVSTLKIQRTERGDSAVYLCASSLTSNQETQYFGPGTRLLVL.

Here the CDR3 DNA reads TGTGCCTGGAGTGTGGGAGGGGAAGGGAAGTCACCCCTCCACTTT. Translating it yields CAWSVGGEGKSPLHF. The gene calls are TRBV30 and TRBJ1-6, with TRBD1 as a possible D gene (5 bases). The V end lost 0 bases, the J end lost 10 bases, and 16 bases lay between the germline ends. The germline CDR1 and CDR2 sequences are GTSNPN and SVGIG (reference sequence). The CDR3 contains 15 residues.

The chain is built from TRBV2 and TRBJ1-2; D gene ambiguous. V dropped 2 bases and J dropped 2 bases, with 3 bases sitting between them. Germline values: CDR1 SNHLY, CDR2 FYNNEI. The CDR3 is made up of 12 amino acids. CDR3 sequence (DNA): TGTGCCAGCAGTGAACGAAACTATGGCTACACCTTC. Its protein product is CASSERNYGYTF. The complete variable domain, with remaining parts taken from reference TRBV2 and TRBJ1-2, reads EPEVTQTPSHQVTQMGQEVILRCVPISNHLYFYWYRQILGQKVEFLVSFYNNEISEKSEIFDDQFSVERPDGSNFTLKIRSTKLEDSAMYFCASSERNYGYTFGSGTRLTVV.

The J gene is TRBJ2-1, the V gene TRBV10-3, with TRBD1 identical over 11 bases. CDR3 length: 14 residues. From germline, CDR1 is ENHRY and CDR2 SYGVKD. The J segment lost 5 bases and the V segment lost 10 bases, leaving 7 bases of the junction unmatched. Here the CDR3 DNA reads TGTGCCAGCCACGGGACAGGGGGGAACAATGAGCAGTTCTTC. Translation: CASHGTGGNNEQFF.

The V gene is TRBV18, the J gene TRBJ2-1, with TRBD1 matching over 9 bases. V gave up 3 bases and J gave up 8 bases; unmatched junction bases: 2. CDR3 size: 13 residues. The germline V gene has CDR1 KGHSH and CDR2 LQKENI. This CDR3 is CASSPGQGDEQFF. Written as DNA, the CDR3 is TGTGCCAGCTCACCGGGACAGGGTGATGAGCAGTTCTTC.

This clone was seen once. Here the CDR3 DNA reads TGTGCCAGCAGTCCCCCGGGACAGGGGGCAGAGACCCAGTACTTC. Its translation is CASSPPGQGAETQYF. The V gene is TRBV5-4, the J gene TRBJ2-5; 12 positions agree with TRBD1. Unmatched junction bases numbered 6, after V lost 5 bases and J lost 4 bases. Germline-derived CDR1 and CDR2 are SGHNT and YYREEE (reference sequence). The CDR3 has 15 residues. The whole variable domain, remainder taken from reference TRBV5-4 and TRBJ2-5, is ETGVTQSPTHLIKTRGQQVTLRCSSQSGHNTVSWYQQALGQGPQFIFQYYREEENGRGNFPPRFSGLQFPNYSSELNVNALELDDSALYLCASSPPGQGAETQYFGPGTRLLVL.

In DNA form, the CDR3 reads TGCGCCAGCAGTCACTCGGGACAGGGGCCGTCTGAAGCTTTCTTT. This translates into CASSHSGQGPSEAFF. The chain combines TRBV23-1 with TRBJ1-1, with 10 bases matching TRBD1. TRBV23-1 has ORF status, its function being uncertain. Losses at the gene ends were 3 bases for V and 6 bases for J; bases not matched to a gene: 7. The CDR3 is 15 residues long.

This chain uses TRBV7-6 with TRBJ2-7; D gene ambiguous. The CDR3 has 12 amino acids. CDR1 and CDR2 (germline): SGHVS, FNYEAQ. Trimming removed 10 bases from V and 0 bases from J, with 10 bases in between. Here the CDR3 DNA reads TGTGCCACATCCCACCACTCCTACGAGCAGTACTTC. Protein: CATSHHSYEQYF.

This chain links TRBV5-1 with TRBJ2-5, with 8 bases matching TRBD2. This CDR3 spans 16 amino acids. The V segment lost 0 bases and the J segment 1 base; nucleotides outside the gene matches: 5. CDR1 SGHRS and CDR2 YFSETQ come from the germline V gene. CDR3 nucleotide sequence: TGCGCCAGCAGCTTGGTAGTAGCGGGGACCCAAGAGACCCAGTACTTC. It codes for CASSLVVAGTQETQYF.

CDR3 protein: CASSQDTAEGYGYTF. CDR3 bases: TGCGCCAGCAGCCAAGATACGGCAGAGGGCTATGGCTACACCTTC. The chain couples TRBV4-1 to TRBJ1-2, with D uncertain. Germline values: CDR1 MGHRA, CDR2 YSYEKL. Trimming took off 0 bases at V and 4 bases at J, with 12 bases between the two ends. The length of the CDR3 is 15 residues.

V usage is TRBV27 and J usage is TRBJ1-1; weak D call: TRBD1 (6 bases). The CDR3 sequence is 14 residues long. The V gene lost 0 bases and the J gene lost 7 bases, with 12 bases spanning the gap. Germline V gene data show CDR1 as MNHEY and CDR2 as SMNVEV (reference sequence). In DNA, the CDR3 is TGTGCCAGCAGTTTATCGAGGGGGGCTGATGAAGCTTTCTTT. Translation: CASSLSRGADEAFF.

V is TRBV19 and J is TRBJ2-1, with D tentatively TRBD1 or TRBD2 (5 bases each). This CDR3 has 14 amino acids. V was shortened by 2 bases and J by 6 bases, with 11 bases between the two germline ends. The V gene's germline CDR1 is LNHDA and CDR2 SQIVND (reference sequence). CDR3 nucleotide sequence: TGTGCCAGTAGTATATCGCAGGGAGCCAATGAGCAGTTCTTC. Translating it yields CASSISQGANEQFF.

The CDR3 loop is CSEHSLKGYTF. In DNA form, the CDR3 reads TGCAGCGAGCATAGTCTTAAGGGCTACACCTTC. This chain connects TRBV29-1 to TRBJ1-2; no reliable D call. Germline loops: CDR1 SQVTM, CDR2 ANQGSEA. The CDR3 length is 11 residues. V was clipped by 7 bases and J by 8 bases, with 14 bases between them.

The rearrangement joins TRBV6-5 to TRBJ2-1; D might be TRBD1 or TRBD2, each matching 6 bases. This CDR3 is built from 13 residues. Germline-derived CDR1 and CDR2 are MNHEY and SVGAGI. V dropped 8 bases and J dropped 8 bases, with 16 bases sitting between them. In DNA, the CDR3 is TGTGCCAGCTCTAGGGGGACTGGGCATGAGCAGTTCTTC. Protein sequence: CASSRGTGHEQFF.

This clone was counted a few times. The chain uses TRBV19 and TRBJ2-7; 7 bases align to TRBD1. Germline CDR1 LNHDA, CDR2 SQIVND (reference sequence). J gave up 1 base and V 4 bases, and 16 bases lay outside the gene matches. This CDR3 is 18 amino acids long. Here the CDR3 reads CASSTGHPGTVFSYEQYF. CDR3 bases: TGTGCCAGTAGTACGGGGCACCCCGGGACAGTGTTTTCCTACGAGCAGTACTTC.

The DNA for the CDR3 is TGCGCCAGCAGCTTGGCTCTTTCCTACGAGCAGTACTTC. Translated, it gives CASSLALSYEQYF. The rearrangement uses TRBV5-1 and TRBJ2-7, with no clear D. This CDR3 has 13 amino acids. Between the trimmed V and J ends, which lost 0 bases and 1 base, there was a span of 5 bases. The germline V gene has CDR1 SGHRS and CDR2 YFSETQ.

V usage is TRBV4-3 and J usage is TRBJ2-6, with 10 bases matching TRBD1. The CDR3 contains 17 residues. V lost 1 base to trimming and J lost 3 bases; unmatched junction nucleotides: 3. Germline V lookup: CDR1 LGHNA, CDR2 YSLEER. The CDR3 is CASSQGTGGYGANVLTF. The CDR3 DNA reads as TGCGCCAGCAGCCAAGGGACAGGGGGTTATGGGGCCAACGTCCTGACTTTC.

The chain has TRBV10-3 and TRBJ2-5; 11 positions agree with TRBD2. This CDR3 spans 16 amino acids. CDR1 is ENHRY and CDR2 is SYGVKD in the germline V gene. V shed 0 bases, J shed 2 bases, and the junction held 2 bases outside the gene matches. In nucleotides, the CDR3 is TGTGCCATCAGTGAGTCGTCTAGCGGGGGGCAAGAGACCCAGTACTTC. It yields the protein CAISESSSGGQETQYF.

The gene calls are TRBV5-6 and TRBJ2-1, with a tentative D call TRBD2 (6 bases). This CDR3 is built from 14 residues. Germline loops: CDR1 SGHDT, CDR2 YYEEEE. V was pared by 4 bases and J by 10 bases, with 18 bases between. CDR3 loop: CASSLPSVFPEQFF. The CDR3 DNA follows: TGTGCCAGCAGCCTCCCTAGCGTATTTCCCGAGCAGTTCTTC.